Listed here is a single TCR beta chain. The sample originates from a study of blood T cell repertoires in COVID-19. Study at large: Samples of COVID-19 (acute and convalescent) were obtained from the United States, Italy and Spain. In each case, the material was cDNA or gDNA derived from T cells, B-cell-depleted T cells, or PBMCs.

As handled by the study authors: Counts of nucleated cells, estimated from reference gene primer amplification, were obtained. TCRdb keeps only in-frame clones here, not all; method: immunoSEQ multiplex PCR. V, J and clone size were drawn from that table, and D and trimming were deduced from the DNA. Found here are under 350,000 clones, roughly 86% of them singletons; the top ten hold over 1%. V shed 1 base and J shed 7 bases, with 8 bases lying between them. This CDR3 comprises 14 residues. The V gene's germline CDR1 is SGHVS and CDR2 FQNEAQ. The TCR comes from a man between 65 and 85 years old with acute or convalescent COVID-19. The chain couples TRBV7-8 to TRBJ1-6; TRBD1 is a possible D gene (5 bases). The sequenced material came from peripheral blood. For the CDR3, the DNA is TGTGCCAGCAGCTTAGGGTCAGGGAATTCACCCCTCCACTTT. This translates into CASSLGSGNSPLHF. The full variable domain, in which reference TRBV7-8 and TRBJ1-6 provide the parts outside the CDR3, is GAGVSQSPRYKVAKRGQDVALRCDPISGHVSLFWYQQALGQGPEFLTYFQNEAQLDKSGLPSDRFFAERPEGSVSTLKIQRTQQEDSAVYLCASSLGSGNSPLHFGNGTRLTVT.